This T cell receptor beta chain was recorded in a study of CDR3 diversity in severe acne. This clonotype has a count of ten or more. MiXCR, run by TCRdb on the PCR reads, gives a single entry per CDR3 protein. The repertoire holds 89,000 or so distinct CDR3 sequences, with around half as singletons. The CDR3 extends over 14 amino acids. From germline, CDR1 is WSHSY and CDR2 SAAADI. The V end was cut by 2 bases, the J end by 0 bases, with 7 bases between. The chain couples TRBV10-2 to TRBJ1-1; D is unclear. This clonotype was sampled from a male donor in good health, serving as a control. Sequencing input: blood. In DNA, the CDR3 is TGCGCCAGCAGTGAGCCAGGTATGAACACTGAAGCTTTCTTT. It is translated as CASSEPGMNTEAFF.